A single sample gave rise to the 24 T cell receptor beta chains below, sequenced in a study of T cell responses to AZD1222 COVID-19 vaccine. Profiled with immunoSEQ multiplex PCR; TCRdb holds only in-frame clones, not every one. The sample includes about 120,000 clones, around 90% of them seen just once. Specimen: peripheral blood, collected on day 0 of AZD1222 vaccination. These receptors came from an adult in good health.

The V gene is TRBV4-3, the J gene TRBJ2-7; 9 nucleotides agree with TRBD1. Trimming at V came to 3 bases and at J to 1 base, leaving 7 bases not matched to a gene. Germline CDR1 is LGHNA and CDR2 is YSLEER. This CDR3 region has 16 residues. Here the CDR3 reads CASSHAWGTGSYEQYF. The CDR3 DNA sequence: TGCGCCAGCAGCCACGCTTGGGGGACAGGGTCCTACGAGCAGTACTTC.

The chain combines TRBV7-2 with TRBJ1-3, with D possibly being TRBD1 (6 bases). Trimming shortened V by 5 bases and J by 0 bases, and 11 bases separated the two germline ends. This CDR3 region has 15 residues. Germline loops: CDR1 SGHTA, CDR2 FQGNSA. The CDR3 bases are TGTGCCAGCAGCGCCGACAGGCACTCTGGAAACACCATATATTTT. It yields the protein CASSADRHSGNTIYF. Supplemented by reference TRBV7-2 and TRBJ1-3, the full variable domain reads GAGVSQSPSNKVTEKGKDVELRCDPISGHTALYWYRQSLGQGLEFLIYFQGNSAPDKSGLPSDRFSAERTGGSVSTLTIQRTQQEDSAVYLCASSADRHSGNTIYFGEGSWLTVV.

In its sample, this clone was seen a few times. The chain is built from TRBV10-1 and TRBJ2-7; D may be TRBD1 (5 bases). Trimming cost V 5 bases and J 4 bases, with 15 bases left between them. CDR3 length equals 14 residues. Germline CDR1 reads WNHNN; CDR2 reads SYGVQD (reference sequence). CDR3 in amino acids: CASSPTDSYYEQYF. CDR3 in DNA: TGCGCCAGCAGTCCGACCGACAGCTATTACGAGCAGTACTTC.

The chain couples TRBV6-1 to TRBJ2-7; 7 nucleotides match TRBD2. The junction had 8 bases not matched to a gene; V was cut back by 2 bases and J by 4 bases. Germline values: CDR1 MNHNS, CDR2 SASEGT. The length of the CDR3 is 15 residues. For the CDR3, the DNA is TGTGCCAGCAGTGAAATGGGGGGGAAAGGGTACGAGCAGTACTTC. Its protein is CASSEMGGKGYEQYF.

The chain employs TRBV7-2 and TRBJ1-3; no clear D. This CDR3 spans 13 amino acids. Germline loops: CDR1 SGHTA, CDR2 FQGNSA. The V end was cut by 3 bases, the J end by 3 bases, with 6 bases between. The CDR3 here is CASSFQRGNTIYF. In nucleotides, the CDR3 is TGTGCCAGCAGCTTTCAGCGTGGAAACACCATATATTTT.

This clone showed up just a few times. CDR3 nucleotides: TGTGCCAGCAGCCAAGCGGGTGATCAGCCCCAGCATTTT. Its protein is CASSQAGDQPQHF. The chain carries TRBV3-1 (or the pseudogene TRBV3-2) and TRBJ1-5; no clear D. Trimming stripped 1 base from V and 5 bases from J, with 6 bases between. The CDR3 has 13 residues. Germline CDR1 reads LGHDT; CDR2 reads YNNKEL (reference sequence).

This chain joins TRBV15 and TRBJ1-2; the match to TRBD1 covers 8 bases. CDR1 LNHNV and CDR2 YYDKDF come from the germline V gene (reference sequence). With 0 bases clipped from V and 8 bases from J, the junction kept 8 bases outside the gene matches. The CDR3 is 15 amino acids. The CDR3 DNA follows: TGTGCCACCAGCAGAGACCCTACAGGGGGGGGAGGCTACACCTTC. It specifies CATSRDPTGGGGYTF.

The rearrangement joins TRBV5-1 to TRBJ1-2, with a tentative D call TRBD1 (5 bases). The germline V gene has CDR1 SGHRS and CDR2 YFSETQ. The V end lost 0 bases, the J end lost 0 bases, and 9 bases lay between the germline ends. This CDR3 has 15 amino acids. The CDR3 DNA sequence: TGCGCCAGCAGCTTGGGGCAGGGAGCTAACTATGGCTACACCTTC. The encoded protein is CASSLGQGANYGYTF.

The rearrangement uses TRBV15 and TRBJ2-2; D is unresolved. Germline loops: CDR1 LNHNV, CDR2 YYDKDF (reference sequence). The V end was cut by 1 base, the J end by 6 bases, with 15 bases between. The CDR3 consists of 16 residues. The CDR3 bases are TGTGCCACCAGCAGAGGCTCGATATCGGCGGCCGGGGAGCTGTTTTTT. Amino acids: CATSRGSISAAGELFF.

The rearrangement uses TRBV6-2 or TRBV6-3 and TRBJ2-2; D uncertain. The CDR3 covers 16 residues. Trimming took 0 bases from V and 5 from J, leaving 13 bases between them. Germline values: CDR1 MNHEY, CDR2 SVGEGT. The CDR3 sequence: CASSYSGTSRTGELFF. The CDR3 nucleotides are TGTGCCAGCAGTTACTCGGGCACCTCGAGGACCGGGGAGCTGTTTTTT.

The chain carries TRBV9 and TRBJ1-3; D possibly corresponds to TRBD1 (5 bases). CDR3 size: 13 residues. Germline V gene lookup returns CDR1 SGDLS and CDR2 YYNGEE. V shed 4 bases and J shed 3 bases, with 8 bases lying between them. The CDR3 here is CASSRGDGNTIYF. The CDR3 DNA follows: TGTGCCAGCAGCAGGGGTGATGGAAACACCATATATTTT. The whole variable domain, remainder taken from reference TRBV9 and TRBJ1-3, is DSGVTQTPKHLITATGQRVTLRCSPRSGDLSVYWYQQSLDQGLQFLIQYYNGEERAKGNILERFSAQQFPDLHSELNLSSLELGDSALYFCASSRGDGNTIYFGEGSWLTVV.

This chain joins TRBV5-6 and TRBJ1-2; weak D call: TRBD1 (5 bases). Per the germline V gene, CDR1 is SGHDT and CDR2 is YYEEEE. The CDR3 is made up of 12 amino acids. V was pared by 4 bases and J by 6 bases, with 10 bases between. The CDR3 here is CASSGGFDGYTF. The CDR3 nucleotides read TGTGCCAGCAGCGGGGGTTTCGATGGCTACACCTTC.

The CDR3 nucleotides read TGTGCCAGCAGCTTTTCAGGACTGAATGAGCAGTTCTTC. It yields the protein CASSFSGLNEQFF. The genes are TRBV7-2 and TRBJ2-1, with D tentatively TRBD2 (5 bases). V lost 3 bases to trimming and J lost 7 bases, with 10 bases between them. The CDR3 consists of 13 residues. Germline V gives CDR1 SGHTA, CDR2 FQGNSA.

The chain carries TRBV11-2 and TRBJ2-5; D call uncertain. The CDR3 has 15 residues. Germline V CDR1 and CDR2: SGHAT, FQNNGV. Trimming cost V 3 bases and J 4 bases, with 15 bases left between them. The CDR3 nucleotides read TGTGCCAGCAGCTTCGGAGCTCCCCCGGCAGAGACCCAGTACTTC. It yields the protein CASSFGAPPAETQYF. Looking up the rest from reference TRBV11-2 and TRBJ2-5 gives the full variable domain: EAGVAQSPRYKIIEKRQSVAFWCNPISGHATLYWYQQILGQGPKLLIQFQNNGVVDDSQLPKDRFSAERLKGVDSTLKIQPAKLEDSAVYLCASSFGAPPAETQYFGPGTRLLVL.

V and J are TRBV7-9 and TRBJ1-1; D might be TRBD1 (5 bases). The germline V gene encodes CDR1 SEHNR and CDR2 FQNEAQ (reference sequence). V lost 5 bases, J lost 1 base, and 11 bases lay in between. This CDR3 region has 14 residues. Here the CDR3 DNA reads TGTGCCAGCAGCCTCCCTACAGGGAACACTGAAGCTTTCTTT. It yields the protein CASSLPTGNTEAFF.

The J gene is TRBJ2-2, the V gene TRBV15; D possibly corresponds to TRBD1 (6 bases). The V end was cut by 2 bases, the J end by 1 base, with 8 bases between. CDR1 is LNHNV, CDR2 YYDKDF, per germline (reference sequence). This CDR3 is 15 amino acids long. The CDR3 DNA reads as TGTGCCACCAGCAGAAAACAGGGGAACACCGGGGAGCTGTTTTTT. The encoded protein is CATSRKQGNTGELFF.

V gene TRBV27 combines with J gene TRBJ2-2; the D gene is possibly TRBD2 (6 bases). This CDR3 region has 13 residues. With 3 bases removed from V and 6 bases from J, the gap between germline ends came to 8 bases. CDR1 MNHEY and CDR2 SMNVEV come from the germline V gene (reference sequence). The CDR3 DNA reads as TGTGCCAGCAGTTTGGAGGGAGCCGGGGAGCTGTTTTTT. It translates to CASSLEGAGELFF.

This rearrangement joins TRBV12-3 or TRBV12-4 to TRBJ2-7; 11 bases are shared with TRBD2. The CDR3 totals 13 residues. Trimming cost V 8 bases and J 2 bases; bases outside gene matches: 2. The CDR3 reads CASRGLAAYEQYF. DNA of the CDR3: TGTGCCAGCCGGGGACTAGCGGCCTACGAGCAGTACTTC.

The chain recombines TRBV15 with TRBJ2-3, with D perhaps being TRBD1 or TRBD2 (7 bases each). CDR1 is LNHNV and CDR2 is YYDKDF in the germline V gene (reference sequence). The CDR3 is 16 residues long. V lost 8 bases and J 2 bases, leaving 20 bases between the germline ends. The DNA of the CDR3 is TGTGCCACCCTGGGGGGGGCAGGGGGACTCACAGATACGCAGTATTTT. This encodes CATLGGAGGLTDTQYF.

CDR3 DNA: TGTGCCAGCAGACCCGGAGGGGCCTATGGCTACACCTTC. This sequence encodes CASRPGGAYGYTF. V and J are TRBV6-5 and TRBJ1-2, with D perhaps TRBD1 (5 bases). This CDR3 spans 13 amino acids. Trimming removed 6 bases from V and 4 bases from J, with 12 bases in between. Germline V gene sequence: CDR1 MNHEY, CDR2 SVGAGI.

The J gene is TRBJ2-7, the V gene TRBV13; 7 positions agree with TRBD1. Germline V gene data show CDR1 as PRHDT and CDR2 as FYEKMQ (reference sequence). The CDR3 runs to 14 residues. V trimming: 5 bases; J trimming: 0 bases; junction bases outside the gene matches: 4. CDR3 region: CASSPGTASYEQYF. Written as DNA, the CDR3 is TGTGCCAGCAGCCCCGGGACAGCCTCCTACGAGCAGTACTTC. Using reference TRBV13 and TRBJ2-7 for the parts outside the CDR3, the full variable domain is AAGVIQSPRHLIKEKRETATLKCYPIPRHDTVYWYQQGPGQDPQFLISFYEKMQSDKGSIPDRFSAQQFSDYHSELNMSSLELGDSALYFCASSPGTASYEQYFGPGTRLTVT.

The chain recombines TRBV3-1 (or the pseudogene TRBV3-2) with TRBJ1-1; D is unclear. The germline V and J ends were trimmed by 4 bases and 6 bases, with 6 bases remaining between them. The CDR3 is 11 amino acids. CDR1 and CDR2 (germline): LGHDT, YNNKEL (reference sequence). The CDR3 protein is CASSRFSEAFF. The CDR3 nucleotides read TGTGCCAGCAGCCGCTTTTCTGAAGCTTTCTTT.

The V and J genes are TRBV5-4 and TRBJ2-5; D gene unclear. The germline V and J ends were trimmed by 0 bases and 1 base, with 4 bases remaining between them. The CDR3 sequence is 13 residues long. Germline V gene lookup returns CDR1 SGHNT and CDR2 YYREEE (reference sequence). The CDR3 here is CASSLVPQETQYF. The CDR3 nucleotides are TGTGCCAGCAGCTTGGTCCCCCAAGAGACCCAGTACTTC.

J is TRBJ1-2 and V is TRBV3-1 (or the pseudogene TRBV3-2); D might be TRBD1 (5 bases). The V gene lost 1 base and the J gene lost 5 bases, with 11 bases spanning the gap. Germline loops: CDR1 LGHDT, CDR2 YNNKEL (reference sequence). This CDR3 has 14 amino acids. CDR3 residues: CASSQAGQRYGYTF. Here the CDR3 DNA reads TGTGCCAGCAGCCAAGCGGGGCAGCGGTATGGCTACACCTTC.